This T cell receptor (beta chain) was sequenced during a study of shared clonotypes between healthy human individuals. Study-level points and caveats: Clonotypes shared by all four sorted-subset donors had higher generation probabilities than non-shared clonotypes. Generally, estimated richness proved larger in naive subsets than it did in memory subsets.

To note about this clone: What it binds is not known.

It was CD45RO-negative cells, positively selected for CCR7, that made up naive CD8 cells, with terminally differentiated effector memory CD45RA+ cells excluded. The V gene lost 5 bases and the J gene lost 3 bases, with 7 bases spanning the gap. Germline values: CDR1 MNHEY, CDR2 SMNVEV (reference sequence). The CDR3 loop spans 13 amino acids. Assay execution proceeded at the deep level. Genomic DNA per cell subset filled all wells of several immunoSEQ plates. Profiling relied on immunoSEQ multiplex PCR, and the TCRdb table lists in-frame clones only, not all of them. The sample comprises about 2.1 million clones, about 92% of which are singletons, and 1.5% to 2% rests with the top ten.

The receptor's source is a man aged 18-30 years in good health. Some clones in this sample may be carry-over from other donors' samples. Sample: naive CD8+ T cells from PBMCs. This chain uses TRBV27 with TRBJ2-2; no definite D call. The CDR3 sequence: CASSGRYTGELFF. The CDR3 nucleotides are TGTGCCAGCAGTGGTCGGTACACCGGGGAGCTGTTTTTT.